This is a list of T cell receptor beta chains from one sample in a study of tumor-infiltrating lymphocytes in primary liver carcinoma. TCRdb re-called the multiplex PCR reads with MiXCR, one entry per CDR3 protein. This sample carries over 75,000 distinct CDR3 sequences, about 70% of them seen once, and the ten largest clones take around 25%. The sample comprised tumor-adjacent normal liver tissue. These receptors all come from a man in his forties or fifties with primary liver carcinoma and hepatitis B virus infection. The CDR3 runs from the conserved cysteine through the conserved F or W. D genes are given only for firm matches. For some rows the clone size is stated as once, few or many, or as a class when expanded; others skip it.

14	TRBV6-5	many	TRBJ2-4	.	CASSRRENKNIQYF	TGTGCCAGCAGTCGCAGGGAGAATAAAAACATTCAGTACTTC
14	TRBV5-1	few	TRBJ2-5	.	CASSPGTRAETQYF	TGCGCCAGCAGCCCCGGGACCCGGGCGGAGACCCAGTACTTC
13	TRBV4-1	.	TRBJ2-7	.	CASSQDRGYGRYF	TGCGCCAGCAGCCAAGATCGCGGATACGGGCGCTACTTC
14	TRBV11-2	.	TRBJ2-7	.	CASSPRTSLWEQYF	TGTGCCAGCAGCCCCAGGACATCCCTGTGGGAGCAATACTTC
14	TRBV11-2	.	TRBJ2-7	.	CASSLSRCDNERYF	TGTGCCAGCAGCTTATCGAGATGCGATAACGAGCGGTACTTC
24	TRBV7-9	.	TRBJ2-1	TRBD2	CASSGGTSGRIGLRAPSSYNEQFF	TGTGCCAGCAGCGGCGGGACTAGCGGGAGAATCGGCCTTAGGGCCCCGAGCTCCTACAATGAGCAGTTCTTC
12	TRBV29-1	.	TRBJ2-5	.	CSAPDSGKTQYF	TGCAGCGCCCCGGACTCCGGGAAGACCCAGTACTTC
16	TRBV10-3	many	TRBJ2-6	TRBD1	CAISRDRGLGANVLTF	TGTGCCATCAGCCGGGACAGGGGGCTTGGGGCCAACGTCCTGACTTTC
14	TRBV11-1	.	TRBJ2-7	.	CASSLELGSYEQHF	TGTGCCAGCAGCTTAGAGTTGGGCTCCTACGAGCAGCACTTT
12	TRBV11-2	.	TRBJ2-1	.	CASSLRWSSQFF	TGCGCCAGTAGCCTCAGATGGAGTTCGCAGTTCTTC
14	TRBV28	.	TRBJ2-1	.	CASCHGDDYNEQFF	TGTGCCAGCTGCCATGGGGACGACTACAATGAGCAGTTCTTC
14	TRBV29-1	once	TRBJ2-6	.	CSVAVSSGANVLSF	TGCAGCGTAGCAGTGAGCTCTGGGGCCAACGTCCTGAGTTTC
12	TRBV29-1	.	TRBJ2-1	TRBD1	CSVDWTGNEQFF	TGCAGCGTTGATTGGACAGGGAATGAGCAGTTCTTC
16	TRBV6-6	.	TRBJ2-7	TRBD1	CASSLPPGQGAGEQYF	TGTGCTAGCAGCCTTCCCCCGGGACAGGGGGCTGGTGAGCAGTACTTC